This TCR beta chain was retrieved from a study of blood T cell repertoires in COVID-19. The table came from immunoSEQ multiplex PCR; TCRdb's copy has only in-frame clones and leaves some out. This sample has 390,000 or so clones, with around 87% found just once. Germline V CDR1 and CDR2: SGHTS, YDEGEE. The CDR3 loop spans 14 amino acids. Trimming removed 5 bases from V and 6 bases from J; junction bases left unmatched: 9. The TCR comes from a woman in her twenties or thirties with COVID-19, enrolled during active disease. The chain has TRBV5-8 and TRBJ2-3; 7 bases match TRBD1. The sample taken for sequencing was peripheral blood. The CDR3 sequence is CASRPTGIGDTQYF. DNA of the CDR3: TGTGCCAGCAGACCGACAGGGATCGGGGATACGCAGTATTTT.